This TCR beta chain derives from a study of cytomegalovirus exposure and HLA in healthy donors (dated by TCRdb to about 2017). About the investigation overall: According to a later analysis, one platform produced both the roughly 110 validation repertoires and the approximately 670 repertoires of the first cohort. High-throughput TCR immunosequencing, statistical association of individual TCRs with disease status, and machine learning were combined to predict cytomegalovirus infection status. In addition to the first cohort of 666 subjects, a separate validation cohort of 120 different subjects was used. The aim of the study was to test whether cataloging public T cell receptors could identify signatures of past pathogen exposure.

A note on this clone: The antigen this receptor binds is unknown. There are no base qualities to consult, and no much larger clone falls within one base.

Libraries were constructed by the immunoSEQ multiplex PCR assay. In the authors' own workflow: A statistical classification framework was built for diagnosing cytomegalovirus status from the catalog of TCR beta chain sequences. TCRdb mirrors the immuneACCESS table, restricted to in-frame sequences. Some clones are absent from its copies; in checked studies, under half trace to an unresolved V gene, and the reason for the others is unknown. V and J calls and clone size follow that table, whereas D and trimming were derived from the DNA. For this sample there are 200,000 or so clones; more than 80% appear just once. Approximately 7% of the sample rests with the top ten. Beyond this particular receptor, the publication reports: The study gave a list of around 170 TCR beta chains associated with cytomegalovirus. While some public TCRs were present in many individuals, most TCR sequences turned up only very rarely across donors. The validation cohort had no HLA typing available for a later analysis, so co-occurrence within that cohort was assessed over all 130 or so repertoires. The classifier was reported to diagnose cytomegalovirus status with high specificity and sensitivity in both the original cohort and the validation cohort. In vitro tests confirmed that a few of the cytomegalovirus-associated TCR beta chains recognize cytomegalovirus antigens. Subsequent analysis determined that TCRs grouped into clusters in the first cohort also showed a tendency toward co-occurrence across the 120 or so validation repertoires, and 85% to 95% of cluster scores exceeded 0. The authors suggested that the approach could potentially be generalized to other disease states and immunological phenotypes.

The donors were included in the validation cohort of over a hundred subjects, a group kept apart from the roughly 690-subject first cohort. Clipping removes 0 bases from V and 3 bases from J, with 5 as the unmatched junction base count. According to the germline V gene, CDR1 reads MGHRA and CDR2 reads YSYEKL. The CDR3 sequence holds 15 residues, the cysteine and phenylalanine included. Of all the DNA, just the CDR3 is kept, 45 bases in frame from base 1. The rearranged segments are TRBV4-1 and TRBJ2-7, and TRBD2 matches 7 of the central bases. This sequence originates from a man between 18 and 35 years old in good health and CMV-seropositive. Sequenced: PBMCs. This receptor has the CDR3 CASSQEGTTYYEQYF. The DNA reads TGCGCCAGCAGCCAAGAGGGGACTACGTACTACGAGCAGTACTTC.